The source of this TCR beta chain is a study of brain T cells in children with intractable seizures. Details on this clone: As yet, its antigen is unknown.

Regarding the study as a whole: Viral specificity was inferred only from CDR3 similarity; HCMV serostatus was unknown.

Per germline, CDR1 SGHTA and CDR2 FQGNSA. Trimming pared 2 bases from V and 0 bases from J, leaving 11 bases between. The CDR3 has 16 amino acids. TCRdb's copy holds only in-frame clones and misses some; the assay was immunoSEQ multiplex PCR. The sample lists around 80,000 clones; about 90% were seen once. Only cases whose brain tissue showed the highest T cell transcript signatures were sequenced. Source: peripheral blood, taken at surgery. The chain uses TRBV7-2 and TRBJ1-3, with D unclear. The receptor was derived from a girl aged 2 to 9 with Rasmussen encephalitis and intractable seizures. CDR3 sequence (DNA): TGTGCCAGCAGCTTATTTCGGTTAAACTCTGGAAACACCATATATTTT. This sequence encodes CASSLFRLNSGNTIYF.